A selection of T cell receptor beta chains follows, all from one sample in a study of shared clonotypes between healthy human individuals. Sequenced by immunoSEQ multiplex PCR; TCRdb stores in-frame clones only, minus some. The data contain 1,500,000 or so clones, less than 99% of them seen just once; the ten biggest clones take up approximately 0.38%. The sequenced material came from naive CD4+ T cells sorted from blood. These receptor sequences come from a man aged 25 to 45 in good health. The conserved cysteine and the conserved F or W are not part of the CDR3 here. The order of the fields is V gene, CDR3 length, clone size, J gene, CDR3 protein. The size entry is marked missing in some rows and otherwise reads once, few, many or a size class.

TRBV29-1	10	-	TRBJ2-7	SVGRDSGLQY
TRBV5-6	15	-	TRBJ2-3	ASSTRLAGGNWDTQY
TRBV27	14	-	TRBJ2-1	ASSLSGQSFYNEQF
TRBV7-8	11	-	TRBJ2-2	ASSLVGSGELF
TRBV27	15	-	TRBJ1-5	ASSRFADPYSNQPQH
TRBV7-2	12	-	TRBJ2-3	ASSRRGPTDTQY
TRBV7-2	13	-	TRBJ2-7	ASSSQGRRGYEQY
TRBV27	14	-	TRBJ2-3	ASSLTGALGTDTQY
TRBV6-4	11	-	TRBJ2-7	ARRDEMGYEQY
TRBV6-4	11	-	TRBJ2-3	ASSVSGPEPQY
TRBV30	13	-	TRBJ1-1	AWSVLGTVNTEAF
TRBV6-6	11	-	TRBJ2-1	ASSQAGYNEQF
TRBV28	13	-	TRBJ2-6	ASCSATAGANVLT
TRBV5-1	12	-	TRBJ2-5	ASSPETGQETQY
TRBV7-2	13	-	TRBJ2-1	ASSAGLVTYNEQF
TRBV10-1	12	-	TRBJ2-7	ASRKGPKTYEQY
TRBV7-9	11	-	TRBJ1-2	ASRAGTAYGYT
TRBV19	15	-	TRBJ2-5	ASSTAVPSGGQETQY
TRBV10-3	14	-	TRBJ2-7	AISEAAPGQLYEQY
TRBV10-1	11	-	TRBJ2-1	ASSERPTDEQF
TRBV11-2	12	-	TRBJ2-3	ASSLGLAADTQY
TRBV20-1	7	once	TRBJ2-5	SAGETQY
TRBV7-6	12	-	TRBJ2-7	ASSSSSAYYEQY
TRBV7-2	14	-	TRBJ2-3	ASRETSGRSADTQY
TRBV11-2	12	-	TRBJ2-1	ASSWAGTYNEQF
TRBV5-5	16	-	TRBJ2-1	ASSLYGRRTGTYNEQF
TRBV5-4	11	-	TRBJ1-3	ASSSHSGNTIY
TRBV2	10	-	TRBJ2-7	ASRDGYYEQY
TRBV7-9	13	-	TRBJ2-7	ASSNSQGPGYEQY
TRBV5-4	11	-	TRBJ1-4	ASSLVHNEKLF
TRBV5-8	12	-	TRBJ1-5	ASSSRIPNQPQH
TRBV9	13	-	TRBJ2-2	ASSVEGQGTGELF
TRBV7-2	14	-	TRBJ2-7	ASSRTGGASSYEQY
TRBV21-1	11	-	TRBJ2-7	ASRKLLGREQY
TRBV5-4	11	-	TRBJ1-2	ASSLRTRDGYT
TRBV5-1	13	-	TRBJ1-4	ASSRRQGTNEKLF
TRBV28	12	-	TRBJ1-5	ASSPQGDGQPQH
TRBV7-9	12	-	TRBJ2-7	ASSPRDRDYEQY
TRBV15	10	-	TRBJ2-5	ATSRDGETQY
TRBV2	13	-	TRBJ2-1	ASSTDRDPPNEQF
TRBV19	13	-	TRBJ1-5	ASSIPGQENQPQH
TRBV6-5	13	-	TRBJ2-7	ASSYWDKSSYEQY
TRBV7-9	10	-	TRBJ2-5	ASSFLQETQY
TRBV7-2	12	-	TRBJ1-1	ASTFGQGGPEAF
TRBV7-6	15	-	TRBJ1-1	ASSLDHRGQGITEAF
TRBV28	13	-	TRBJ2-7	ASSDVGTGTYEQY
TRBV7-8	13	-	TRBJ2-7	ASSFRLAGPYEQY
TRBV7-9	14	-	TRBJ2-7	ASSLLGGSSFYEQY
TRBV6-6	11	-	TRBJ1-2	ASSSDRTYGYT
TRBV10-1	11	-	TRBJ1-5	ARVVDRQRPQH
TRBV18	13	-	TRBJ2-7	ASSGTTWGSYEQY
TRBV18	14	-	TRBJ2-1	ASSPPTTSGYNEQF